This T cell receptor (beta chain) is drawn from a study of T cells in Graves' hyperthyroidism and ophthalmopathy. TCR beta CDR3 regions were amplified from RNA transcripts. HTBI primers were the set used in a first-round RT-PCR of the TCR CDR3. TCRdb passed the multiplex PCR reads through MiXCR, listing each CDR3 protein once. The sample has roughly 570,000 distinct CDR3 sequences; around 16% are singletons. This clonotype was detected ten times or more. The antigen is undetermined. Notes on the study in general: From stable hyperthyroidism, ophthalmopathy was separated by a 13 V-J model.

The CDR3 covers 12 residues. V dropped 7 bases and J dropped 6 bases, with 12 bases sitting between them. Germline V lookup: CDR1 MNHNS, CDR2 SASEGT. The rearrangement uses TRBV6-1 and TRBJ1-1; TRBD1 is a possible D gene (6 bases). This TCR came from a woman aged 25 to 39 with Graves' hyperthyroidism. The sequencing sample was made of blood. The chain's CDR3 is CASTRGTAEAFF. In nucleotides, the CDR3 is TGTGCCAGCACAAGGGGGACGGCTGAAGCTTTCTTT.